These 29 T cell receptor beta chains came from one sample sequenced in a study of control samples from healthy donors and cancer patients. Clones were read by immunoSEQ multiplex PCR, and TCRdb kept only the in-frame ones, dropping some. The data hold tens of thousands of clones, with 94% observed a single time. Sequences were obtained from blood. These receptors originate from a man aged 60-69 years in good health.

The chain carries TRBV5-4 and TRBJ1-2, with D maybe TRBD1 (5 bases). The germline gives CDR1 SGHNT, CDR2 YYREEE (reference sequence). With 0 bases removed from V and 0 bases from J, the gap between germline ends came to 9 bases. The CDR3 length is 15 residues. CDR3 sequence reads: CASSLVGLANYGYTF. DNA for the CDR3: TGTGCCAGCAGCTTGGTGGGGCTAGCTAACTATGGCTACACCTTC.

The CDR3 is CASSLWGGTGEAKNIQYF. CDR3 coding DNA: TGTGCCAGCAGTTTATGGGGAGGGACAGGGGAAGCCAAAAACATTCAGTACTTC. The chain carries TRBV28 and TRBJ2-4; 10 positions agree with TRBD1. This CDR3 spans 18 amino acids. Germline V gene data show CDR1 as MDHEN and CDR2 as SYDVKM. J lost 0 bases, V lost 0 bases, and 5 bases had no gene match. Together with reference TRBV28 and TRBJ2-4, the CDR3 gives the full variable domain: DVKVTQSSRYLVKRTGEKVFLECVQDMDHENMFWYRQDPGLGLRLIYFSYDVKMKEKGDIPEGYSVSREKKERFSLILESASTNQTSMYLCASSLWGGTGEAKNIQYFGAGTRLSVL.

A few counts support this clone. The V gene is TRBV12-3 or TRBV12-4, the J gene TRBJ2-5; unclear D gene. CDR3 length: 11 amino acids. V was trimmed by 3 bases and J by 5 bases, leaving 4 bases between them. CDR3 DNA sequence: TGTGCCAGCAGTTTCGAGGAGACCCAGTACTTC. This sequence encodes CASSFEETQYF.

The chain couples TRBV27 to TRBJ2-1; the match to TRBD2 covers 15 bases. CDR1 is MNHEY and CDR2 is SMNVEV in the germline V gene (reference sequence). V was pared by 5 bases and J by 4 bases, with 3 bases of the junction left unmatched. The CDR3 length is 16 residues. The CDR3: CASSPGTSGGYNEQFF. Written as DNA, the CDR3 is TGTGCCAGCAGTCCCGGGACTAGCGGGGGGTACAATGAGCAGTTCTTC.

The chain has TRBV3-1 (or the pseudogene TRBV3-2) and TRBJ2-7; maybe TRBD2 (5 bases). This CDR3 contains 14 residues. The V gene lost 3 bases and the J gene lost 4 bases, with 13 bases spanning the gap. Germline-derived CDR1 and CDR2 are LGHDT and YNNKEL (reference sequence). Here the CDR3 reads CASSHLRTHYEQYF. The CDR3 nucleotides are TGTGCCAGCAGCCATCTCCGGACTCATTACGAGCAGTACTTC.

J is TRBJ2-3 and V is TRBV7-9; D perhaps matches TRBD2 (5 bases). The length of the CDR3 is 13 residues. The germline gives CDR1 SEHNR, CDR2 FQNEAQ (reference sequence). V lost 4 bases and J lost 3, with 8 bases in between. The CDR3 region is CASSSPGTDTQYF. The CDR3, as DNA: TGTGCCAGCAGCTCTCCGGGGACAGATACGCAGTATTTT.

The CDR3 nucleotides are TGTGCCAGCAGCTTCGACAGCCAGCCGGCCTACGAGCAGTACTTC. This translates into CASSFDSQPAYEQYF. The genes are TRBV7-9 and TRBJ2-7, with a tentative D call TRBD1 (5 bases). The CDR3 runs 15 residues. Germline V lookup: CDR1 SEHNR, CDR2 FQNEAQ (reference sequence). Trimming pared 3 bases from V and 2 bases from J, leaving 14 bases between.

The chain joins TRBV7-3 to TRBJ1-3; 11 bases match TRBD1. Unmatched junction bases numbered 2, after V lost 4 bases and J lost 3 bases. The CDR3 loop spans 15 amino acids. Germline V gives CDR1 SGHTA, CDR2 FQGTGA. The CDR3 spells CASSWTGGNGNTIYF. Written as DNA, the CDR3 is TGTGCCAGCAGCTGGACAGGGGGCAATGGAAACACCATATATTTT.

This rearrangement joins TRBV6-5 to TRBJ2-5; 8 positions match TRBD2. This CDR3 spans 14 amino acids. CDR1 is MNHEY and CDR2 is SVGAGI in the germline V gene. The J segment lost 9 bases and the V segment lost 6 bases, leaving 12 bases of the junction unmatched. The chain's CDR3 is CASRAAGDTGAQYF. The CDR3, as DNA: TGTGCCAGCAGGGCAGCGGGGGATACGGGGGCCCAGTACTTC.

The CDR3 DNA reads as TGCGCCAGCAGCTTGGCTCGGGTCGCTAATGAAAAACTGTTTTTT. It is translated as CASSLARVANEKLFF. J is TRBJ1-4 and V is TRBV5-1, with D uncertain. Per the germline V gene, CDR1 is SGHRS and CDR2 is YFSETQ. The CDR3 is 15 amino acids. V was shortened by 0 bases and J by 3 bases, with 9 bases between the two germline ends.

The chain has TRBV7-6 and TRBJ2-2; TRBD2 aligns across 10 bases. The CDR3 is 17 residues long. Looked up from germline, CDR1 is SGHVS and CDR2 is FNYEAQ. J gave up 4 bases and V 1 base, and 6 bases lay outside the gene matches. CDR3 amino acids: CASSLEASGSSTGELFF. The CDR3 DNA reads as TGTGCCAGCAGCTTAGAGGCTAGCGGGAGTAGCACCGGGGAGCTGTTTTTT.

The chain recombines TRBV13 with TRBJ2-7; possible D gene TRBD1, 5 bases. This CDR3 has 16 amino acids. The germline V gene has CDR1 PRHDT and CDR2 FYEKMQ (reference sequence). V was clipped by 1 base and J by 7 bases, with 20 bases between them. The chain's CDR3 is CASSLVGSRTSYEQYF. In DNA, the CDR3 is TGTGCCAGCAGCTTAGTAGGATCCAGGACATCGTATGAGCAGTACTTC.

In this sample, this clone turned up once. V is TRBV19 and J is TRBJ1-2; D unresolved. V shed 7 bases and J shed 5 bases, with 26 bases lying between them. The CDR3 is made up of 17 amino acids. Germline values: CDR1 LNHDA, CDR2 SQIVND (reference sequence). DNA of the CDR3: TGTGCCAGTACCGATCTGGGGTACGGGGTGGACTCTTATGGCTACACCTTC. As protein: CASTDLGYGVDSYGYTF.

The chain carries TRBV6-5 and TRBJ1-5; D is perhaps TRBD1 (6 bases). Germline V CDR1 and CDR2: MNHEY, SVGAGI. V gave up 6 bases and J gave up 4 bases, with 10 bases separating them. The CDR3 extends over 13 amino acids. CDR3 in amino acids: CASRLTGNQPQHF. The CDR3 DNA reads TGTGCCAGCAGACTTACAGGGAATCAGCCCCAGCATTTT.

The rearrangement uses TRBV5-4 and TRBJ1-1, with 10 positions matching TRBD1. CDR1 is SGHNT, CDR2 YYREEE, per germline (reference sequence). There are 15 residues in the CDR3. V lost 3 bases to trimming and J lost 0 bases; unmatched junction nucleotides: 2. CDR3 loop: CASSSDRGVNTEAFF. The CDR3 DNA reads TGTGCCAGCAGCTCGGACAGGGGGGTGAACACTGAAGCTTTCTTT.

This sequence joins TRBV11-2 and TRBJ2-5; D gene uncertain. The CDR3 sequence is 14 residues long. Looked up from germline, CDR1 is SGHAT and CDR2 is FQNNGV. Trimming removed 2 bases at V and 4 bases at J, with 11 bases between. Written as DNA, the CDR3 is TGTGCCAGCAGCTTAAGGGTAGGCGGAGAGACCCAGTACTTC. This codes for CASSLRVGGETQYF.

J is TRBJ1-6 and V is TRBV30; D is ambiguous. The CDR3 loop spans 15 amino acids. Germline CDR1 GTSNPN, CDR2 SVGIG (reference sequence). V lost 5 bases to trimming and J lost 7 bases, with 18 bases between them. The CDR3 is CAWRARTSPNSPLHF. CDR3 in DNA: TGTGCCTGGCGGGCCAGGACTTCGCCGAATTCACCCCTCCACTTT. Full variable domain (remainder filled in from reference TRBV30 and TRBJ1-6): SQTIHQWPATLVQPVGSPLSLECTVEGTSNPNLYWYRQAAGRGLQLLFYSVGIGQISSEVPQNLSASRPQDRQFILSSKKLLLSDSGFYLCAWRARTSPNSPLHFGNGTRLTVT.

This chain's CDR3 is CASSYSNRARGEQYF. DNA of the CDR3: TGTGCCAGCAGTTACTCGAACAGGGCTCGGGGCGAGCAGTACTTC. The V call is TRBV6-5, the J call TRBJ2-7; D is perhaps TRBD1 (6 bases). This CDR3 region has 15 residues. Germline V gene sequence: CDR1 MNHEY, CDR2 SVGAGI. The V gene lost 0 bases and the J gene lost 6 bases, with 15 bases spanning the gap.

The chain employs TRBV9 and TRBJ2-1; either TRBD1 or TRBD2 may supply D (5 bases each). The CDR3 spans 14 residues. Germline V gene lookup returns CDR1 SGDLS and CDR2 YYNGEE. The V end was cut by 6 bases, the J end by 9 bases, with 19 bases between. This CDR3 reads CASTRDGGSGEQFF. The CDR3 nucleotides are TGTGCCAGCACCAGGGACGGTGGGTCCGGTGAGCAGTTCTTC.

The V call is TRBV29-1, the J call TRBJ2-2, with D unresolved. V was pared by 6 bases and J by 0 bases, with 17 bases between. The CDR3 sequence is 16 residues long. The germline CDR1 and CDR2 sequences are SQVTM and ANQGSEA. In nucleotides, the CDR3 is TGCAGCGTACCCCTTATAGCCTCCTCGAACACCGGGGAGCTGTTTTTT. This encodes CSVPLIASSNTGELFF.

The CDR3 loop is CASSQFRAMNTEAFF. The CDR3 region has the DNA TGTGCCAGCAGCCAATTCAGGGCCATGAACACTGAAGCTTTCTTT. V usage is TRBV14 and J usage is TRBJ1-1; weak D call: TRBD1 (5 bases). The germline V gene has CDR1 SGHDN and CDR2 FVKESK. This CDR3 comprises 15 residues. Trimming took off 2 bases at V and 0 bases at J, with 10 bases between the two ends.

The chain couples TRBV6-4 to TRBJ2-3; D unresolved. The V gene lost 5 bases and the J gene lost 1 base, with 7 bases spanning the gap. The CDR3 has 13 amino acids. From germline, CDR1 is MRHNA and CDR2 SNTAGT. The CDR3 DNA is TGTGCCAGCAGTAGTACAGGCACAGATACGCAGTATTTT. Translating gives CASSSTGTDTQYF.

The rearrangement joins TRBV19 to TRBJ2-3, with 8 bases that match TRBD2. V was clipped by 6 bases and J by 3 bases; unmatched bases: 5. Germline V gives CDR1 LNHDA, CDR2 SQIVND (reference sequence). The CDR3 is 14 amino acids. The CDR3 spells CASSGRAVTDTQYF. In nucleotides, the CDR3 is TGTGCCAGTAGCGGGAGGGCCGTAACAGATACGCAGTATTTT. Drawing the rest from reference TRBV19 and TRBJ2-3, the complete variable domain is DGGITQSPKYLFRKEGQNVTLSCEQNLNHDAMYWYRQDPGQGLRLIYYSQIVNDFQKGDIAEGYSVSREKKESFPLTVTSAQKNPTAFYLCASSGRAVTDTQYFGPGTRLTVL.

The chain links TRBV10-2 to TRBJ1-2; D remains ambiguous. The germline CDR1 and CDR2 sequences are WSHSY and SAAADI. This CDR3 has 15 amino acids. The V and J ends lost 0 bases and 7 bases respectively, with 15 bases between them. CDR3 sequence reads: CASSESRQTPGGYTF. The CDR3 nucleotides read TGCGCCAGCAGTGAGTCAAGGCAGACCCCTGGTGGCTACACCTTC.

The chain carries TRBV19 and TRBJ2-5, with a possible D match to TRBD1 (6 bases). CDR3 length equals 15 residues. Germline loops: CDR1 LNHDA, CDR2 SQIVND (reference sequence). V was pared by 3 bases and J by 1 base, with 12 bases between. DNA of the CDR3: TGTGCCAGTAGTATGATGACAGGCCGCCAAGAGACCCAGTACTTC. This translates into CASSMMTGRQETQYF.

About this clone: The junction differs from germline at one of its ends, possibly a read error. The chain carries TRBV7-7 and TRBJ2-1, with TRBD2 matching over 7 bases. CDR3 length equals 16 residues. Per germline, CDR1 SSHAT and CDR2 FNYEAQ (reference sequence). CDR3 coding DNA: TGTGCTAGCAGCCCGGCTCTAGCGGCCAGCTACAATGAGCAGTTCTTC. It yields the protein CASSPALAASYNEQFF.

The chain's CDR3 is CATSDFSRSKSYNEQFF. The DNA of the CDR3 is TGTGCCACCAGTGATTTCTCGAGATCTAAGTCCTACAATGAGCAGTTCTTC. V is TRBV24-1 and J is TRBJ2-1; D gene ambiguous. Trimming shortened V by 1 base and J by 1 base, and 13 bases separated the two germline ends. The length of the CDR3 is 17 residues. Germline V lookup: CDR1 KGHDR, CDR2 SFDVKD.

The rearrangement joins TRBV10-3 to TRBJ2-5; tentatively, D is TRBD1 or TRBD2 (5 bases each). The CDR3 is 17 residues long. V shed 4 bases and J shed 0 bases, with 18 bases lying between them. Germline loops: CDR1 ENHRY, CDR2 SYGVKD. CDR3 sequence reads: CAISGSSGTHHQETQYF. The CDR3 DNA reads TGTGCCATCAGTGGATCTTCCGGGACCCACCACCAAGAGACCCAGTACTTC.

The CDR3 loop reads CASSESRTSNEQFF. The CDR3 nucleotides are TGCGCCAGCAGTGAGTCAAGAACAAGCAATGAGCAGTTCTTC. This chain joins TRBV10-1 and TRBJ2-1; D gene unclear. This CDR3 region has 14 residues. Trimming took off 0 bases at V and 6 bases at J, with 9 bases between the two ends. From germline, CDR1 is WNHNN and CDR2 SYGVQD (reference sequence).